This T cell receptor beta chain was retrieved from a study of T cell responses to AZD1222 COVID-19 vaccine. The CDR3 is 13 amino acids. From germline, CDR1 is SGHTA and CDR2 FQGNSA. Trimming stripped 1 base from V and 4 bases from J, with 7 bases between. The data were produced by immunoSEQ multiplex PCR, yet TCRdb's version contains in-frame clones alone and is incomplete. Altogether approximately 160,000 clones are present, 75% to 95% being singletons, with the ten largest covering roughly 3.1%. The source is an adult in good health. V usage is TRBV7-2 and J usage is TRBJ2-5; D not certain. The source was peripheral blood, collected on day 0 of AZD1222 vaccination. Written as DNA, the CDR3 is TGTGCCAGCAGCTTAGTGATAACAGAGACCCAGTACTTC. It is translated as CASSLVITETQYF. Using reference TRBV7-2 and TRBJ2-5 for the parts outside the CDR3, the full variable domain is GAGVSQSPSNKVTEKGKDVELRCDPISGHTALYWYRQSLGQGLEFLIYFQGNSAPDKSGLPSDRFSAERTGGSVSTLTIQRTQQEDSAVYLCASSLVITETQYFGPGTRLLVL.